This T cell receptor (beta chain) came from a study of T cells in Graves' hyperthyroidism and ophthalmopathy. Findings of the study overall: Appearing also in blood were most of the thyroid clonotypes expanded above 0.001.

CDR3 length: 14 amino acids. J gave up 2 bases and V 4 bases, and 6 bases lay outside the gene matches. Germline values: CDR1 SGHRS, CDR2 YFSETQ. It was RNA transcripts that yielded the amplified TCR beta CDR3 regions. Primed by the HTBI set, a first-round RT-PCR was run on the TCR CDR3. TCRdb re-analysed the multiplex PCR reads in MiXCR, keeping a single row per CDR3 protein. The repertoire consists of about 610,000 distinct CDR3 sequences, with about 15% occurring once and the leading ten covering about 4.5%. This clonotype showed up many times. What it binds is unknown. Subjects with ophthalmopathy showed a Clinical Activity Score no lower than 3, a NOSPECS grade no lower than 4, and a duration shorter than 3 months. Uncontrolled infection, other autoimmune disease, pregnancy or lactation led to exclusion. Fresh peripheral blood, less than 11 ml of it, supplied the PBMCs.

The sequenced sample was blood. The chain recombines TRBV5-1 with TRBJ2-7, with 7 bases fitting TRBD1. The TCR was taken from a woman in her thirties or forties with Graves' ophthalmopathy. CDR3 coding DNA: TGCGCCAGCAGCACTCAACAGGGGACCTACGAGCAGTACTTC. This gives the protein CASSTQQGTYEQYF. Supplemented by reference TRBV5-1 and TRBJ2-7, the full variable domain reads KAGVTQTPRYLIKTRGQQVTLSCSPISGHRSVSWYQQTPGQGLQFLFEYFSETQRNKGNFPGRFSGRQFSNSRSEMNVSTLELGDSALYLCASSTQQGTYEQYFGPGTRLTVT.